Presented here are 19 T cell receptor beta chains from one specimen sequenced in a study of shared clonotypes between healthy human individuals. TCRdb's table, derived via immunoSEQ multiplex PCR, lists solely in-frame clones and lacks some. Among more than 450,000 clones listed, about four fifths were seen once. Specimen: PBMCs. Source of these receptors: a woman in her thirties or forties in good health. Some clones in this sample may be carry-over from other donors' samples.

The chain links TRBV7-9 to TRBJ2-5; 11 bases are a match to TRBD2. This CDR3 contains 16 residues. With V trimmed by 5 bases and J by 5 bases, 10 bases remained unmatched. Germline values: CDR1 SEHNR, CDR2 FQNEAQ (reference sequence). The CDR3, as DNA: TGTGCCAGCAGCCCCTCACTAGCGGGAGCTTGGGAGACCCAGTACTTC. This gives the protein CASSPSLAGAWETQYF.

This clone was seen only once. V is TRBV6-1 and J is TRBJ2-3; 13 nucleotides align to TRBD2. The germline V gene has CDR1 MNHNS and CDR2 SASEGT. The CDR3 spans 17 residues. With V trimmed by 4 bases and J by 4 bases, 8 bases remained unmatched. The CDR3 DNA is TGTGCCAGCAGTGTTACTAGCGGGAGGGCCGGGGCAGATACGCAGTATTTT. It specifies CASSVTSGRAGADTQYF.

The chain couples TRBV7-8 to TRBJ2-4; 13 bases map to TRBD2. V lost 5 bases, J lost 8 bases, and 6 bases stayed unmatched. CDR3 length equals 15 residues. The V gene's germline CDR1 is SGHVS and CDR2 FQNEAQ. Here the CDR3 DNA reads TGTGCCAGCAGCCCCCGGACTAGCGGGAGCTACATTCAGTACTTC. Amino acid sequence: CASSPRTSGSYIQYF.

This sequence joins TRBV5-1 and TRBJ2-7; D is possibly TRBD1 or TRBD2 (6 bases each). CDR1 is SGHRS, CDR2 YFSETQ, per germline. The CDR3 runs to 16 residues. The V and J ends lost 3 bases and 4 bases respectively, with 20 bases between them. CDR3 in amino acids: CASSSGSFGGEYEQYF. The CDR3 bases are TGCGCCAGCAGCTCCGGGTCGTTCGGGGGCGAATACGAGCAGTACTTC.

The CDR3 DNA is TGTGCCAGCAGATCGGGACCGATGAACACTGAAGCTTTCTTT. Amino acids: CASRSGPMNTEAFF. V gene TRBV27 combines with J gene TRBJ1-1; D is perhaps TRBD1 (5 bases). Trimming removed 6 bases at V and 0 bases at J, with 11 bases between. CDR1 is MNHEY and CDR2 is SMNVEV in the germline V gene (reference sequence). The CDR3 contains 14 residues.

V usage is TRBV9 and J usage is TRBJ2-3; D possibly corresponds to TRBD1 (6 bases). With 2 bases removed from V and 1 base from J, the gap between germline ends came to 8 bases. The V gene's germline CDR1 is SGDLS and CDR2 YYNGEE. There are 14 residues in the CDR3. The CDR3 reads CASSVRQGTDTQYF. CDR3 coding DNA: TGTGCCAGCAGCGTTAGACAGGGCACAGATACGCAGTATTTT.

The genes are TRBV7-8 and TRBJ2-7; D possibly corresponds to TRBD2 (5 bases). V was cut by 0 bases and J by 4 bases, with 13 bases left in between. Germline V gene lookup returns CDR1 SGHVS and CDR2 FQNEAQ. The CDR3 length is 15 residues. The CDR3 sequence: CASSLARRTVYEQYF. CDR3 bases: TGTGCCAGCAGCTTAGCCCGACGGACTGTATACGAGCAGTACTTC.

This chain connects TRBV4-1 to TRBJ2-7; 7 nucleotides match TRBD2. The CDR3 extends over 16 amino acids. Per the germline V gene, CDR1 is MGHRA and CDR2 is YSYEKL. Germline trimming cut 3 bases from V and 7 bases from J; bases unmatched to any gene: 15. This CDR3 reads CASSQMGRDYLGEQYF. The CDR3 nucleotides are TGCGCCAGCAGCCAGATGGGCCGGGACTACCTCGGTGAGCAGTACTTC.

The rearrangement uses TRBV5-1 and TRBJ1-3; 7 nucleotides match TRBD1. This CDR3 comprises 15 residues. Germline trimming cut 4 bases from V and 0 bases from J; bases unmatched to any gene: 4. From germline, CDR1 is SGHRS and CDR2 YFSETQ. DNA of the CDR3: TGCGCCAGCAGCCTTGACAGGGACTCTGGAAACACCATATATTTT. It is translated as CASSLDRDSGNTIYF.

This chain connects TRBV11-3 to TRBJ2-1, with no clear D. In germline, CDR1 is SGHNT, CDR2 YENEEA. V was trimmed by 5 bases and J by 5 bases, leaving 16 bases between them. The CDR3 is 15 residues long. The CDR3 sequence is CASSPSFGLNNEQFF. CDR3 nucleotide sequence: TGTGCCAGCAGCCCCTCCTTCGGGCTCAACAATGAGCAGTTCTTC.

This clone was detected once. This sample includes further DNA sequences coding for the same CDR3. The CDR3 DNA reads TGTGCCAGCAGCCTTGGACTCTCTGGGGCCAACGTCCTGACTTTC. This sequence encodes CASSLGLSGANVLTF. The chain joins TRBV5-4 to TRBJ2-6, with D possibly matching TRBD2 (5 bases). CDR3 size: 15 residues. Germline CDR1 and CDR2: SGHNT and YYREEE (reference sequence). V was pared by 4 bases and J by 0 bases, with 8 bases between.

V usage is TRBV7-2 and J usage is TRBJ2-2, with D hard to call. The CDR3 is 14 amino acids. Trimming left V 5 bases short and J 5 bases short, with 12 bases between. Germline CDR1 and CDR2: SGHTA and FQGNSA. For the CDR3, the DNA is TGTGCCAGCAGCATCGCTCTAGGGACCGGGGAGCTGTTTTTT. Translated, it gives CASSIALGTGELFF. Filled out from reference TRBV7-2 and TRBJ2-2, the complete variable domain reads GAGVSQSPSNKVTEKGKDVELRCDPISGHTALYWYRQSLGQGLEFLIYFQGNSAPDKSGLPSDRFSAERTGGSVSTLTIQRTQQEDSAVYLCASSIALGTGELFFGEGSRLTVL.

The rearrangement uses TRBV15 and TRBJ1-3; the D is unclear. The ends were cut back, 0 bases at V and 0 bases at J, with 9 bases in the middle. Germline CDR1 LNHNV, CDR2 YYDKDF (reference sequence). The CDR3 length is 16 residues. The DNA of the CDR3 is TGTGCCACCAGCAGAGATCCGGGGAACTCTGGAAACACCATATATTTT. It yields the protein CATSRDPGNSGNTIYF.

This chain uses TRBV7-2 with TRBJ2-7; a weak D match, TRBD2 (7 bases). Germline lookup yields CDR1 SGHTA and CDR2 FQGNSA. Trimming took off 5 bases at V and 4 bases at J, with 15 bases between the two ends. CDR3 size: 14 residues. In DNA, the CDR3 is TGTGCCAGCAGCCGGGGGGCTACCCCGTACGAGCAGTACTTC. It specifies CASSRGATPYEQYF.

The V and J genes are TRBV9 and TRBJ2-5; 9 bases agree with TRBD1. The germline CDR1 and CDR2 sequences are SGDLS and YYNGEE. The trim removed 0 bases at V and 5 bases at J, leaving 20 bases unmatched. There are 20 residues in the CDR3. CDR3 DNA: TGTGCCAGCAGCGTAGTGCTCGGTCTCGGGGGACAGGGACCCCGGGAGACCCAGTACTTC. Encoded protein: CASSVVLGLGGQGPRETQYF.

The chain links TRBV7-9 to TRBJ2-7; no clear D gene. Trimming pared 2 bases from V and 2 bases from J, leaving 10 bases between. There are 14 residues in the CDR3. Germline CDR1 and CDR2: SEHNR and FQNEAQ (reference sequence). For the CDR3, the DNA is TGTGCCAGCAGCTTAAATACAGTAACCTACGAGCAGTACTTC. It translates to CASSLNTVTYEQYF.

V usage is TRBV12-5 and J usage is TRBJ1-1; the D is unclear. The CDR3 runs to 16 residues. V was cut by 1 base and J by 4 bases, with 16 bases left in between. Germline V lookup: CDR1 LGHNT, CDR2 FRNRAP. DNA of the CDR3: TGTGCTAGTGGTTTGGGATACCTTCGAGGGCGCACTGAAGCTTTCTTT. Translated: CASGLGYLRGRTEAFF. Drawing the rest from reference TRBV12-5 and TRBJ1-1, the complete variable domain is DARVTQTPRHKVTEMGQEVTMRCQPILGHNTVFWYRQTMMQGLELLAYFRNRAPLDDSGMPKDRFSAEMPDATLATLKIQPSEPRDSAVYFCASGLGYLRGRTEAFFGQGTRLTVV.

This chain links TRBV19 with TRBJ2-7; 7 bases fit TRBD1. CDR3 length: 13 amino acids. Unmatched junction bases numbered 3, after V lost 6 bases and J lost 1 base. In germline, CDR1 is LNHDA, CDR2 SQIVND (reference sequence). CDR3 region: CASSLQGSYEQYF. Here the CDR3 DNA reads TGTGCCAGTAGCTTACAGGGGTCCTACGAGCAGTACTTC.

To note about this clone: This CDR3 is also generated by other DNA sequences in the sample. The CDR3 coding sequence is TGTGCCAGCAGCACCGGACGGACGGGGGAGACCCAGTACTTC. Translated, it gives CASSTGRTGETQYF. This sequence joins TRBV28 and TRBJ2-5, with D possibly matching TRBD2 (5 bases). Germline assignment: CDR1 MDHEN and CDR2 SYDVKM. CDR3 length: 14 residues. V lost 6 bases and J lost 5, with 16 bases in between.